This T cell receptor (beta chain) was identified in a study of T-cell memory formation after mild COVID-19. Sample barcodes and UMIs were carried by the TCR alpha and TCR beta cDNA libraries that 5'RACE generated with constant-segment primers. Each CDR3 protein is one row after TCRdb ran MiXCR on the 5' RACE reads. The data show fewer than 150,000 distinct CDR3 sequences, 15% to 20% seen once. Study-level findings and limits: CD4/CD8 balance characterized clones contracting day 15 to 85, and CD4+ skew characterized later expanders.

To note about this clonotype: Its target is unknown.

Trimming took 8 bases from V and 2 from J, leaving 25 bases between them. The CDR3 has 18 amino acids. The V gene's germline CDR1 is MGHDK and CDR2 SYGVNS. The sequence came from a man between 18 and 35 years old who had mild COVID-19 (a few samples of this study predate the infection). Cell type and time point are not known. The chain recombines TRBV25-1 with TRBJ1-3; unclear D gene. The sequencing sample was made of PBMCs or a T cell subset sorted from them (not recorded which). CDR3 in amino acids: CASEPRNIRLRPGNTIYF. CDR3 in DNA: TGTGCCAGCGAACCCCGGAATATAAGGTTGAGGCCTGGAAACACCATATATTTT.